Below, 23 T cell receptor beta chains from the same sample are listed, as sequenced in a study of PD-L1 blockade in urothelial cancer. The protocol was immunoSEQ multiplex PCR, while the TCRdb copy is restricted to in-frame clones and leaves out a portion. The profile shows about 28,000 clones, roughly 80% of them singletons. Here the sequenced sample was PBMCs, taken around atezolizumab (anti-PD-L1) treatment. These receptor sequences come from a man aged 50 to 59 with urothelial cancer.

This clone was detected once. The chain recombines TRBV7-2 with TRBJ2-3, with D perhaps TRBD1 (6 bases). The CDR3 is 14 amino acids. Trimming removed 2 bases at V and 5 bases at J, with 11 bases between. Germline V CDR1 and CDR2: SGHTA, FQGNSA. This CDR3 is CASSLFQGIDTQYF. The CDR3 DNA reads as TGTGCCAGCAGCTTATTTCAGGGGATAGATACGCAGTATTTT.

The chain combines TRBV23-1 with TRBJ2-3; tentative D call: TRBD2 (6 bases). TRBV23-1 is an open reading frame, and its role is uncertain. The ends were cut back, 3 bases at V and 7 bases at J, with 23 bases in the middle. The CDR3 length is 17 residues. CDR3 in DNA: TGCGCCAGCAGTCACCTCTGCCATTGGGCCGCGGGGCATACGCAGTATTTT. Protein: CASSHLCHWAAGHTQYF.

V gene TRBV28 combines with J gene TRBJ1-1; D perhaps matches TRBD1 (5 bases). Germline CDR1 MDHEN, CDR2 SYDVKM. The CDR3 loop spans 15 amino acids. The V end was cut by 2 bases, the J end by 4 bases, with 14 bases between. CDR3 loop: CASSLGASGGTEAFF. CDR3 DNA: TGTGCCAGCAGTTTAGGGGCGTCCGGCGGCACTGAAGCTTTCTTT. The variable domain in full, with the rest retrieved from reference TRBV28 and TRBJ1-1, is DVKVTQSSRYLVKRTGEKVFLECVQDMDHENMFWYRQDPGLGLRLIYFSYDVKMKEKGDIPEGYSVSREKKERFSLILESASTNQTSMYLCASSLGASGGTEAFFGQGTRLTVV.

The chain couples TRBV28 to TRBJ1-2; 7 nucleotides agree with TRBD1. V was clipped by 10 bases and J by 6 bases; unmatched bases: 8. CDR1 is MDHEN and CDR2 is SYDVKM in the germline V gene. The CDR3 has 12 amino acids. CDR3 bases: TGTGCCATTAACAGGGGAGATCATGGCTACACCTTC. It specifies CAINRGDHGYTF.

V usage is TRBV13 and J usage is TRBJ2-1; D possibly corresponds to TRBD2 (6 bases). V was clipped by 0 bases and J by 15 bases, with 21 bases between them. The CDR3 has 15 amino acids. Germline V gene sequence: CDR1 PRHDT, CDR2 FYEKMQ (reference sequence). The CDR3 reads CASSLGSSGGMYRFF. The CDR3 DNA is TGTGCCAGCAGCTTAGGGTCGTCTGGCGGGATGTATCGGTTCTTC.

The chain carries TRBV6-1 and TRBJ2-7; D uncertain. The CDR3 has 14 residues. V was cut by 0 bases and J by 6 bases, with 12 bases left in between. The germline V gene has CDR1 MNHNS and CDR2 SASEGT. The CDR3 is CASSEARQVGEQYV. The CDR3 nucleotides are TGTGCCAGCAGTGAAGCAAGGCAGGTGGGCGAGCAGTACGTC.

The chain combines TRBV5-1 with TRBJ2-1, with 10 positions matching TRBD2. Germline CDR1 and CDR2: SGHRS and YFSETQ. The ends lost 4 bases at V and 8 bases at J; junction bases unmatched: 3. The length of the CDR3 is 13 residues. This chain's CDR3 is CASSRLAGHEQFF. CDR3 bases: TGCGCCAGCAGCAGACTAGCGGGCCATGAGCAGTTCTTC.

The chain carries TRBV6-1 and TRBJ1-1, with TRBD1 identical over 7 bases. Germline CDR1 is MNHNS and CDR2 is SASEGT. This CDR3 region has 14 residues. J lost 0 bases, V lost 5 bases, and 3 bases had no gene match. CDR3 protein: CASSRGQLNTEAFF. DNA of the CDR3: TGTGCCAGCAGTCGGGGACAGCTGAACACTGAAGCTTTCTTT.

The chain couples TRBV5-1 to TRBJ1-2, with no clear D. Germline-derived CDR1 and CDR2 are SGHRS and YFSETQ. Trimming pared 4 bases from V and 0 bases from J, leaving 7 bases between. The CDR3 is made up of 13 amino acids. The CDR3 spells CASSLETNYGYTF. CDR3 bases: TGCGCCAGCAGCCTAGAAACTAACTATGGCTACACCTTC.

The J gene is TRBJ2-7, the V gene TRBV30, with D possibly matching TRBD2 (6 bases). Germline CDR1 reads GTSNPN; CDR2 reads SVGIG (reference sequence). CDR3 length equals 14 residues. The V and J ends lost 3 bases and 5 bases respectively, with 17 bases between them. The CDR3 region has the DNA TGTGCCTGGAGGCCGGGACTTCCTTCCAACGAGCAGTACTTC. This sequence encodes CAWRPGLPSNEQYF. The full variable domain, its missing parts supplied by reference TRBV30 and TRBJ2-7, is SQTIHQWPATLVQPVGSPLSLECTVEGTSNPNLYWYRQAAGRGLQLLFYSVGIGQISSEVPQNLSASRPQDRQFILSSKKLLLSDSGFYLCAWRPGLPSNEQYFGPGTRLTVT.

This chain joins TRBV5-4 and TRBJ2-5; tentative D call: TRBD1 (6 bases). CDR1 is SGHNT, CDR2 YYREEE, per germline (reference sequence). V was pared by 0 bases and J by 5 bases, with 17 bases between. CDR3 length: 16 amino acids. CDR3 loop: CASSLVGRGAGETQYF. The CDR3 nucleotides read TGTGCCAGCAGCTTGGTCGGCAGGGGCGCAGGGGAGACCCAGTACTTC.

CDR3 sequence (DNA): TGCGCCAGCAGCTTAGGACAGGGGGCGGGCACTGAAGCTTTCTTT. As protein: CASSLGQGAGTEAFF. This chain connects TRBV5-1 to TRBJ1-1; 11 positions agree with TRBD1. The CDR3 is 15 residues long. The germline gives CDR1 SGHRS, CDR2 YFSETQ. With V trimmed by 2 bases and J by 4 bases, 4 bases remained unmatched.

This sequence joins TRBV19 and TRBJ1-5; 9 bases are a match to TRBD1. The germline V gene encodes CDR1 LNHDA and CDR2 SQIVND (reference sequence). V was clipped by 4 bases and J by 2 bases; unmatched bases: 3. The CDR3 sequence is 15 residues long. For the CDR3, the DNA is TGTGCCAGTAGTACAACAGGGGGCGGCAATCAGCCCCAGCATTTT. This gives the protein CASSTTGGGNQPQHF.

V is TRBV29-1 and J is TRBJ2-6; the D is unclear. The CDR3 is 13 residues long. The germline gives CDR1 SQVTM, CDR2 ANQGSEA. V shed 2 bases and J shed 4 bases, with 6 bases lying between them. The CDR3 DNA reads TGCAGCGTTGAATATTCGGGGGCCAACGTCCTGACTTTC. This translates into CSVEYSGANVLTF.

This chain connects TRBV5-1 to TRBJ2-3, with 12 bases lining up with TRBD2. The CDR3 spans 16 residues. V lost 5 bases to trimming and J lost 3 bases; unmatched junction nucleotides: 7. Germline V lookup: CDR1 SGHRS, CDR2 YFSETQ. DNA of the CDR3: TGCGCCAGCAGGGTTGGGACTAGCGGGCTGACAGATACGCAGTATTTT. Encoded protein: CASRVGTSGLTDTQYF.

This clone was detected only a few times. This rearrangement joins TRBV29-1 to TRBJ1-2, with a possible D match to TRBD1 (6 bases). Germline values: CDR1 SQVTM, CDR2 ANQGSEA. V lost 7 bases, J lost 8 bases, and 20 bases lay in between. The CDR3 contains 13 residues. Here the CDR3 DNA reads TGCAGCGCCCAGGGGTCGCAGGGGTCCGGCTACACCTTC. It translates to CSAQGSQGSGYTF.

The chain joins TRBV7-2 to TRBJ1-3; TRBD1 is a possible D gene (6 bases). There are 16 residues in the CDR3. Between the trimmed V and J ends, which lost 1 base and 8 bases, there was a span of 18 bases. Germline V lookup: CDR1 SGHTA, CDR2 FQGNSA. The CDR3 protein is CASSLESRGGRDTIYF. CDR3 nucleotides: TGTGCCAGCAGCTTAGAATCGAGGGGGGGCCGGGACACCATATATTTT. Full variable domain (missing parts from reference TRBV7-2 and TRBJ1-3): GAGVSQSPSNKVTEKGKDVELRCDPISGHTALYWYRQSLGQGLEFLIYFQGNSAPDKSGLPSDRFSAERTGGSVSTLTIQRTQQEDSAVYLCASSLESRGGRDTIYFGEGSWLTVV.

J is TRBJ1-4 and V is TRBV7-6; a possible D gene is TRBD1 (5 bases). The CDR3 consists of 17 residues. V shed 4 bases and J shed 0 bases, with 15 bases lying between them. Germline loops: CDR1 SGHVS, CDR2 FNYEAQ. The CDR3 DNA reads as TGTGCCAGCAGCTCTTCGGCGGGGGGGGCAACTAATGAAAAACTGTTTTTT. Translated: CASSSSAGGATNEKLFF.

The rearrangement uses TRBV5-1 and TRBJ2-5; 9 bases agree with TRBD1. Trimming cost V 4 bases and J 4 bases; bases outside gene matches: 8. The germline gives CDR1 SGHRS, CDR2 YFSETQ. The CDR3 consists of 15 residues. Here the CDR3 reads CASSASTGGGETQYF. For the CDR3, the DNA is TGCGCCAGCAGCGCCTCCACAGGGGGCGGAGAGACCCAGTACTTC.

This clone was picked up a small number of times. This chain connects TRBV5-4 to TRBJ1-1; D not resolved. Germline CDR1 reads SGHNT; CDR2 reads YYREEE (reference sequence). The CDR3 spans 13 residues. Trimming removed 4 bases at V and 1 base at J, with 8 bases between. As DNA, the CDR3 is TGTGCCAGCAGCGCCGCGAGGAACACTGAAGCTTTCTTT. Translation gives CASSAARNTEAFF.

The sample holds one count of this clone. V usage is TRBV11-2 and J usage is TRBJ2-3; TRBD2 matches 9 bases. CDR1 is SGHAT, CDR2 FQNNGV, per germline. The CDR3 is made up of 18 amino acids. Germline trimming cut 0 bases from V and 0 bases from J; bases unmatched to any gene: 7. The CDR3 loop is CASSLELGSGSSTDTQYF. The DNA of the CDR3 is TGTGCCAGCAGCTTAGAATTGGGTAGCGGGAGCAGCACAGATACGCAGTATTTT.

The chain couples TRBV5-1 to TRBJ1-3; D is unresolved. The ends were cut back, 0 bases at V and 6 bases at J, with 16 bases in the middle. This CDR3 contains 16 residues. The germline gives CDR1 SGHRS, CDR2 YFSETQ. In DNA form, the CDR3 reads TGCGCCAGCAGCTTGGTCGGGAATGTACAAGAAAACACCATATATTTT. The encoded protein is CASSLVGNVQENTIYF.

The chain couples TRBV19 to TRBJ2-1; a weak D match, TRBD2 (6 bases). The ends were cut back, 3 bases at V and 6 bases at J, with 9 bases in the middle. This CDR3 has 13 amino acids. Germline CDR1 reads LNHDA; CDR2 reads SQIVND (reference sequence). CDR3 coding DNA: TGTGCCAGTAGTATCTCGGGGGTCAATGAGCAGTTCTTC. Amino acids: CASSISGVNEQFF. The variable domain in full, completed from reference TRBV19 and TRBJ2-1, reads DGGITQSPKYLFRKEGQNVTLSCEQNLNHDAMYWYRQDPGQGLRLIYYSQIVNDFQKGDIAEGYSVSREKKESFPLTVTSAQKNPTAFYLCASSISGVNEQFFGPGTRLTVL.